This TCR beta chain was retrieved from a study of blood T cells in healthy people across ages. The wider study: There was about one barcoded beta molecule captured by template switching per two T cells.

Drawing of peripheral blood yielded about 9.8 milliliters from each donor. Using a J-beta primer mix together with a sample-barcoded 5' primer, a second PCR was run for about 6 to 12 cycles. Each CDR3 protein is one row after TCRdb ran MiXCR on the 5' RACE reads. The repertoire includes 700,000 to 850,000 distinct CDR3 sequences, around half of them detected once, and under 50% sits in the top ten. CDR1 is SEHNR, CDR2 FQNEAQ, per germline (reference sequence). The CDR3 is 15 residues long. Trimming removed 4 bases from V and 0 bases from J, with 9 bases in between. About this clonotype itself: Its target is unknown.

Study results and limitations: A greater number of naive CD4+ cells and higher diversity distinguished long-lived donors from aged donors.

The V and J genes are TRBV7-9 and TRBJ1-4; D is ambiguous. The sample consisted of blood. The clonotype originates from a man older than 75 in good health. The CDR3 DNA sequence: TGTGCCAGCAGCTCGGACCTACCAACTAATGAAAAACTGTTTTTT. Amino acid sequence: CASSSDLPTNEKLFF.